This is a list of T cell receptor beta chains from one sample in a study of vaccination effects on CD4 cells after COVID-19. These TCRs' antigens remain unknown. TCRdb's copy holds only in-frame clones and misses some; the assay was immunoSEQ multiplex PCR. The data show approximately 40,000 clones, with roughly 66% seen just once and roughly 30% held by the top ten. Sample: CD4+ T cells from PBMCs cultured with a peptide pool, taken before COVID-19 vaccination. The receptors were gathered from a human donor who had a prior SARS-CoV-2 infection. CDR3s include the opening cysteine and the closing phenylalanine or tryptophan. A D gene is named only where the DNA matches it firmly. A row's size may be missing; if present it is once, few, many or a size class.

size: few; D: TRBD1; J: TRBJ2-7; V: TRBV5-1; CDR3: CASSLRTGQGLEQYF; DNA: TGCGCCAGCAGCTTGCGAACGGGACAGGGACTCGAGCAGTACTTC
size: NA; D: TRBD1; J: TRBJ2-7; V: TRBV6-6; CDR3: CASSPHDRDVYEQYF; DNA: TGTGCCAGCAGTCCTCACGACAGGGATGTCTACGAGCAGTACTTC
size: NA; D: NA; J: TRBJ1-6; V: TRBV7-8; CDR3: CASSFFLGAGNSMNSPLHF; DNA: TGTGCCAGCAGCTTTTTCTTGGGGGCAGGGAATTCGATGAATTCACCCCTCCACTTT
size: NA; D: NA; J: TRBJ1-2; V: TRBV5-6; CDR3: CASSLDLGGVVRGYTF; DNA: TGTGCCAGCAGCTTGGATTTAGGGGGTGTGGTACGTGGCTACACCTTC
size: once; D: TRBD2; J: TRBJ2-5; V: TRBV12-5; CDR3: CASGGGLAGVETQYF; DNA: TGTGCTAGTGGGGGGGGACTAGCGGGAGTAGAGACCCAGTACTTC
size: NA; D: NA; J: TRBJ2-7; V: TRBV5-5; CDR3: CASSLDSGLNSEYF; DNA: TGTGCCAGCAGCTTGGATAGCGGACTAAATTCCGAGTACTTC
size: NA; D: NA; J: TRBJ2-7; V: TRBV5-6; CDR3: CASSLARREYEQYF; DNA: TGTGCCAGCAGCTTGGCTAGACGGGAGTACGAGCAGTACTTC
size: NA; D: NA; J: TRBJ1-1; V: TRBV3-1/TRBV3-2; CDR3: CASSQEFVGARAFF; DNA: TGTGCCAGCAGCCAAGAATTTGTCGGGGCCCGAGCTTTCTTT
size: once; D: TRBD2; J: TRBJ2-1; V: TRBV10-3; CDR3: CASREREGLDNEQFF; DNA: TGTGCCTCACGGGAGCGGGAGGGCTTGGATAATGAGCAGTTCTTC
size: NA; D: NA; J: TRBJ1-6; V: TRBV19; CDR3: CASSIQGGSPLHF; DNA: TGTGCCAGTAGTATTCAGGGTGGCTCACCCCTCCACTTT
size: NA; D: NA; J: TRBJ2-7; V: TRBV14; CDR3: CASSQDWARSDEQYF; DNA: TGTGCCAGCAGCCAAGATTGGGCCAGGAGTGACGAGCAGTACTTC
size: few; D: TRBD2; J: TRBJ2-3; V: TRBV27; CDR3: CASSAGLLAGVLSTQYF; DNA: TGTGCCAGCAGTGCGGGACTACTAGCGGGAGTTTTAAGTACGCAGTATTTT
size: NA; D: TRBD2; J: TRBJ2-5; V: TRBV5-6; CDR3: CASWLAGLAETQYF; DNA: TGTGCCAGCTGGCTAGCGGGGCTGGCCGAGACCCAGTACTTC
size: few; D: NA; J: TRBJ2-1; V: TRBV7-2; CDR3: CASSLPGLQEQFF; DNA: TGTGCCAGCAGCTTACCGGGACTCCAAGAGCAGTTCTTC
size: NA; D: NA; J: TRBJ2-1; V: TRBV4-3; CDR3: CASRPNEQFF; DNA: TGCGCCAGCAGACCCAATGAGCAGTTCTTC
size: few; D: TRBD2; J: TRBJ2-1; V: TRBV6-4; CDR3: CASSDGLAGTNEQFF; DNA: TGTGCCAGCAGTGACGGCCTAGCGGGAACAAATGAGCAGTTCTTC
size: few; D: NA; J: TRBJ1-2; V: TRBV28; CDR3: CASSLDSYGYTF; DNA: TGTGCCAGCAGTTTAGACAGCTATGGCTACACCTTC
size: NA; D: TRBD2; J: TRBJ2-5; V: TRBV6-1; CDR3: CASSEAVFGGGYQETQYF; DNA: TGTGCCAGCAGTGAAGCGGTCTTCGGCGGGGGGTACCAAGAGACCCAGTACTTC
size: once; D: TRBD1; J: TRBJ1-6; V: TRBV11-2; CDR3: CASSLRGGQGGNSPLHF; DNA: TGTGCCAGCAGCTTAAGGGGCGGACAGGGAGGAAATTCACCCCTCCACTTT
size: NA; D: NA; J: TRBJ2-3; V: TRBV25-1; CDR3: CASSELPVAKTDTQYF; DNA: TGTGCCAGCAGTGAATTACCCGTGGCCAAAACAGATACGCAGTATTTT
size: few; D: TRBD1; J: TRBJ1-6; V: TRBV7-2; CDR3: CASRGQGILSPLHF; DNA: TGTGCCAGCAGGGGACAGGGCATCCTTTCACCCCTCCACTTT
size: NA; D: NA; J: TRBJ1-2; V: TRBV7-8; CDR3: CASSPNRQIYGYTF; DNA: TGTGCCAGCAGCCCGAACCGACAGATCTATGGCTACACCTTC
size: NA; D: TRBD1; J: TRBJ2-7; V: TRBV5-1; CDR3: CASSEDRVNEQYF; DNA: TGCGCCAGCAGCGAGGACAGGGTTAACGAGCAGTACTTC
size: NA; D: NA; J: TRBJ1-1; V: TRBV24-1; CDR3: CATSFGGMNTEAFF; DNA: TGTGCCACCTCATTTGGGGGTATGAACACTGAAGCTTTCTTT
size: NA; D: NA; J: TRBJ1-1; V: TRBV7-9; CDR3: CASSQGGGDTEAFF; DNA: TGTGCCAGCAGCCAAGGAGGGGGGGACACTGAAGCTTTCTTT
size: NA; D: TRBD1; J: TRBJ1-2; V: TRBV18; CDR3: CASSLVTGDTYGYTF; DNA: TGTGCCAGCTCACTTGTGACAGGGGACACCTATGGCTACACCTTC
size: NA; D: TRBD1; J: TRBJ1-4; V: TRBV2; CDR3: CASRSRDRGLTSPSEKLFF; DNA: TGTGCCAGCAGATCCCGGGACAGGGGGCTTACTTCGCCGAGTGAAAAACTGTTTTTT
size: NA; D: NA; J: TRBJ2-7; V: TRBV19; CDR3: CASSIRYIGRNGPYEQYF; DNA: TGTGCCAGTAGTATTAGGTATATTGGCCGAAATGGACCCTACGAGCAGTACTTC
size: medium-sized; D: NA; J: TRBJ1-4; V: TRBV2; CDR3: CASGSAVREKLFF; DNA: TGTGCCAGCGGGTCGGCAGTTCGCGAAAAACTGTTTTTT
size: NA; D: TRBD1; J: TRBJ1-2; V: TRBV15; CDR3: CATSRDLTGGNKLNYGYTF; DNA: TGTGCCACCAGCAGAGATCTTACAGGGGGGAACAAACTCAACTATGGCTACACCTTC
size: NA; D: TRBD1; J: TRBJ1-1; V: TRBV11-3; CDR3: CASSLAGGDTEAFF; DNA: TGTGCCAGCAGCTTAGCAGGGGGCGACACTGAAGCTTTCTTT
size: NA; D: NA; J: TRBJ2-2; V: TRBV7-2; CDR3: CASSLLGGNTGELFF; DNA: TGTGCCAGCAGCTTATTGGGGGGGAACACCGGGGAGCTGTTTTTT
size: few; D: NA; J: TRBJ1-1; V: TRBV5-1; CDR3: CASSSASGLTEAFF; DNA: TGCGCCAGCAGCTCGGCTTCAGGGCTCACTGAAGCTTTCTTT
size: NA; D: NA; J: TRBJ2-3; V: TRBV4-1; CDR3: CASSQMVWADTQYF; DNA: TGCGCCAGCAGCCAAATGGTCTGGGCAGATACGCAGTATTTT
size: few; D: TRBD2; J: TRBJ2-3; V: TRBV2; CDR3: CASAPGGSDTQYF; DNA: TGTGCCAGCGCACCGGGAGGATCAGATACGCAGTATTTT
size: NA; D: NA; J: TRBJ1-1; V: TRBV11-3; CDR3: CASSSRQAEAFF; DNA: TGTGCCAGCAGCTCCAGACAGGCTGAAGCTTTCTTT
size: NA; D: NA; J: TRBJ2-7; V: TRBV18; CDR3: CASSQGSADTYEQYF; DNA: TGTGCCAGCTCACAGGGGTCAGCGGACACCTACGAGCAGTACTTC
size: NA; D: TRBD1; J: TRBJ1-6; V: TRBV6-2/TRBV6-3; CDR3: CASSYELGQGDSPLHF; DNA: TGTGCCAGCAGTTACGAACTAGGACAGGGGGATTCACCCCTCCACTTT
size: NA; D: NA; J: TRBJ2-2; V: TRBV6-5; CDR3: CASTRPGGGGELFF; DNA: TGTGCCAGCACCCGCCCGGGTGGGGGCGGGGAGCTGTTTTTT
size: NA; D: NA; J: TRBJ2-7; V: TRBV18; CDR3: CASSRGNYEQYF; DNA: TGTGCCAGCTCAAGGGGTAATTACGAGCAGTACTTC
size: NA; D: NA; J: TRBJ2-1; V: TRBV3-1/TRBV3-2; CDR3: CASSHRAYSYNEQFF; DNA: TGTGCCAGCAGCCACCGGGCCTACTCCTACAATGAGCAGTTCTTC
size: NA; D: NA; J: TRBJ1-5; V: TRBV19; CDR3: CASMGGNQPQHF; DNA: TGTGCCAGTATGGGGGGGAATCAGCCCCAGCATTTT
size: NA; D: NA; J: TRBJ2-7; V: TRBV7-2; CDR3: CASSSAAGMGYEQYF; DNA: TGTGCCAGCAGCTCCGCGGCGGGAATGGGCTACGAGCAGTACTTC
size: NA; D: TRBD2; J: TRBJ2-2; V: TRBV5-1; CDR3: CASSRGLAGVPSTGELFF; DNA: TGCGCCAGCAGCCGGGGACTAGCGGGAGTCCCGAGCACCGGGGAGCTGTTTTTT
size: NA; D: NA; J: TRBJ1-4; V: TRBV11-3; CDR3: CASSFRLTEKLFF; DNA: TGTGCCAGCAGCTTTCGGTTGACTGAAAAACTGTTTTTT